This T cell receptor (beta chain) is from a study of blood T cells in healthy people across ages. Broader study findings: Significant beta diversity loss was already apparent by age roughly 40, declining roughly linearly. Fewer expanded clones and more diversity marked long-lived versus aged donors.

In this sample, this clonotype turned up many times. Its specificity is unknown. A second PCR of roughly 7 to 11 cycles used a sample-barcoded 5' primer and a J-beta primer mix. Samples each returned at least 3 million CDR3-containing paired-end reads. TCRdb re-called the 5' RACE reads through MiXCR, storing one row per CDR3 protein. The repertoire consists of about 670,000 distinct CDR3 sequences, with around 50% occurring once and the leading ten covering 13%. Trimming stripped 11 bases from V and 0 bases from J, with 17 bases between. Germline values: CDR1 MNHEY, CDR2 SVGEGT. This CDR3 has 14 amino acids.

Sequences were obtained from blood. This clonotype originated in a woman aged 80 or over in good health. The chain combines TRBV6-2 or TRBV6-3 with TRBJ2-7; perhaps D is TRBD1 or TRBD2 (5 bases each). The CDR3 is CAGDQGPSSYEQYF. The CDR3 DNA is TGTGCCGGGGATCAGGGACCTTCCTCCTACGAGCAGTACTTC.